The T cell receptor beta chain under discussion was sequenced for a study of blood T cell repertoires in COVID-19. Looking at the study overall: Italy, Spain and the United States were the sources of the convalescent and acute COVID-19 samples.

Clones were read by immunoSEQ multiplex PCR, and TCRdb kept only the in-frame ones, dropping some. The sample contains about 410,000 clones, around nine tenths of which appear only once. The CDR3 consists of 16 residues. Trimming at V came to 3 bases and at J to 1 base, leaving 4 bases not matched to a gene. The germline V gene has CDR1 SGHRS and CDR2 YFSETQ. The TCR comes from a woman in her forties with COVID-19, enrolled during active disease. The material sequenced was peripheral blood. This sequence joins TRBV5-1 and TRBJ2-3; 11 bases map to TRBD2. This chain's CDR3 is CASSWVTSGGTDTQYF. The CDR3 nucleotides are TGCGCCAGCAGCTGGGTGACTAGCGGGGGCACAGATACGCAGTATTTT.